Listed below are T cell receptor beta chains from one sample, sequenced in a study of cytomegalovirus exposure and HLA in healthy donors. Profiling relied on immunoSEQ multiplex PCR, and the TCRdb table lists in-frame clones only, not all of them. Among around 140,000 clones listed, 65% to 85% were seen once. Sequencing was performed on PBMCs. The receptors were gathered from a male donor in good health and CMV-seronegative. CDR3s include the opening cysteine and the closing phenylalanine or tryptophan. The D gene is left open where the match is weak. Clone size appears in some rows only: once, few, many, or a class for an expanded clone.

CASATGANTEAFF,TGTGCCAGTGCGACAGGGGCGAACACTGAAGCTTTCTTT,NA,TRBV19,TRBJ1-1,TRBD1
CASRGLASLNEQFF,TGTGCCAGTAGGGGACTAGCGAGTCTGAATGAGCAGTTCTTC,NA,TRBV19,TRBJ2-1,TRBD2
CASKSGTGGTYEQYF,TGTGCCAGCAAGAGTGGGACAGGGGGAACCTACGAGCAGTACTTC,NA,TRBV6-1,TRBJ2-7,TRBD1
CATSRDYGGSTDEQYF,TGTGCCACCAGCAGAGATTATGGCGGGAGTACCGACGAGCAGTACTTC,NA,TRBV15,TRBJ2-7,TRBD2
CASSPQGGQETQYF,TGTGCCAGCAGCCCGCAGGGTGGCCAAGAGACCCAGTACTTC,NA,TRBV7-9,TRBJ2-5,NA
CASSLTRVGGWNEQFF,TGTGCCAGCAGCTTAACCCGGGTAGGGGGCTGGAATGAGCAGTTCTTC,NA,TRBV5-6,TRBJ2-1,TRBD1
CASSTQGYEQYF,TGTGCCAGCAGTACACAGGGGTACGAGCAGTACTTC,once,TRBV6-6,TRBJ2-7,TRBD1
CASSHDRLQPQHF,TGTGCCAGCAGCCATGACAGGCTCCAGCCCCAGCATTTT,once,TRBV13,TRBJ1-5,NA
CAIRQSLSREQFF,TGCGCCATCCGGCAGAGTCTTTCTAGGGAGCAGTTCTTC,NA,TRBV10-2,TRBJ2-1,NA
CASSLGGSSYEQYF,TGTGCCAGCAGTTTAGGCGGGAGCTCCTACGAGCAGTACTTC,NA,TRBV27,TRBJ2-7,TRBD2
CAWGSYGQGGRPLHF,TGTGCCTGGGGTTCGTACGGGCAGGGTGGCCGACCCCTCCACTTT,NA,TRBV30,TRBJ1-6,NA
CASSPTGGPDEQFF,TGTGCCAGCTCACCAACGGGAGGGCCGGATGAGCAGTTCTTC,NA,TRBV18,TRBJ2-1,TRBD2
CASSLMGQGPADTQYF,TGCGCCAGCAGCTTAATGGGACAGGGGCCGGCAGATACGCAGTATTTT,NA,TRBV5-1,TRBJ2-3,TRBD1